These T cell receptor beta chains were read from a single sample in a study of T cells in Graves' hyperthyroidism and ophthalmopathy. TCRdb independently ran MiXCR on the multiplex PCR reads; one entry per CDR3 protein. The data show about 400,000 distinct CDR3 sequences, roughly 14% seen once. Input material: blood. The receptor source for this set is a woman aged 18-29 years with Graves' hyperthyroidism. Both conserved end residues are part of each CDR3. Each record gives: D gene, J gene, clone size, V gene, CDR3 protein, CDR3 DNA. The D gene is left open where the match is weak. Clone size, where shown, is once, few, many, or a class for clones that have expanded.

d_call: .; j_call: TRBJ1-6; clone_size: many; v_call: TRBV7-9; cdr3_aa: CASSLGREALHF; cdr3_nt: TGTGCCAGCAGCTTGGGCCGCGAGGCCCTCCACTTT
d_call: .; j_call: TRBJ1-1; clone_size: many; v_call: TRBV5-5; cdr3_aa: CASSLASLNTEAFF; cdr3_nt: TGTGCCAGCAGCTTGGCCAGCCTGAACACTGAAGCTTTCTTT
d_call: .; j_call: TRBJ1-1; clone_size: many; v_call: TRBV11-2; cdr3_aa: CASSLEVTRGTEAFF; cdr3_nt: TGTGCCAGCAGCTTAGAGGTCACCCGTGGCACTGAAGCTTTCTTT
d_call: .; j_call: TRBJ2-3; clone_size: few; v_call: TRBV7-9; cdr3_aa: CASSSTRTVDTQYF; cdr3_nt: TGTGCCAGCAGCTCTACCCGGACTGTAGATACGCAGTATTTT
d_call: .; j_call: TRBJ1-1; clone_size: many; v_call: TRBV11-1; cdr3_aa: CASSIGQVTDLLNTEAFF; cdr3_nt: TGTGCCAGCAGCATAGGGCAGGTCACTGACCTCTTGAACACTGAAGCTTTCTTT
d_call: TRBD1; j_call: TRBJ2-7; clone_size: many; v_call: TRBV13; cdr3_aa: CASSSPDRGARTYEQYF; cdr3_nt: TGTGCCAGCAGCTCTCCGGACAGGGGGGCCAGAACCTACGAGCAGTACTTC
d_call: .; j_call: TRBJ1-5; clone_size: many; v_call: TRBV18; cdr3_aa: CASSPRLDSTQPQHF; cdr3_nt: TGTGCCAGCTCACCGAGGCTCGACAGTACGCAGCCCCAGCATTTT
d_call: .; j_call: TRBJ1-1; clone_size: many; v_call: TRBV11-3; cdr3_aa: CASSLVVIDTEAFF; cdr3_nt: TGTGCCAGCAGCTTAGTGGTCATCGACACTGAAGCTTTCTTT
d_call: .; j_call: TRBJ1-3; clone_size: many; v_call: TRBV11-2; cdr3_aa: CASSFDPSPGNTIYF; cdr3_nt: TGTGCCAGCAGCTTCGACCCTTCCCCTGGAAACACCATATATTTT
d_call: TRBD2; j_call: TRBJ2-2; clone_size: few; v_call: TRBV6-1; cdr3_aa: CASSRLAGFTGELFF; cdr3_nt: TGTGCCAGCAGTCGACTAGCGGGGTTCACCGGGGAGCTGTTTTTT
d_call: TRBD1; j_call: TRBJ2-1; clone_size: many; v_call: TRBV20-1; cdr3_aa: CSATPGGNEQFF; cdr3_nt: TGCAGTGCTACCCCAGGGGGCAATGAGCAGTTCTTC
d_call: .; j_call: TRBJ1-2; clone_size: few; v_call: TRBV5-6; cdr3_aa: CASSLVEQGYTF; cdr3_nt: TGTGCCAGCAGCTTGGTGGAGCAGGGCTACACCTTC
d_call: TRBD2; j_call: TRBJ2-7; clone_size: .; v_call: TRBV4-3; cdr3_aa: CASSQVWGGGISEQYF; cdr3_nt: TGCGCCAGCAGCCAAGTCTGGGGGGGGGGTATCAGCGAGCAGTACTTC
d_call: .; j_call: TRBJ2-3; clone_size: many; v_call: TRBV20-1; cdr3_aa: CSAKGADTQYF; cdr3_nt: TGCAGTGCAAAAGGAGCAGATACGCAGTATTTT
d_call: TRBD1; j_call: TRBJ1-4; clone_size: .; v_call: TRBV2; cdr3_aa: CVSSRTGGAGKLFF; cdr3_nt: TGTGTCAGCAGTCGAACAGGGGGCGCGGGAAAACTGTTTTTT
d_call: .; j_call: TRBJ1-1; clone_size: many; v_call: TRBV18; cdr3_aa: CASSPPSGWGTEAFF; cdr3_nt: TGTGCCAGCTCACCTCCATCAGGGTGGGGCACTGAAGCTTTCTTT
d_call: .; j_call: TRBJ2-1; clone_size: once; v_call: TRBV20-1; cdr3_aa: CSAIGVRDSNEQFF; cdr3_nt: TGCAGTGCAATCGGCGTGCGGGACTCGAATGAGCAGTTCTTC
d_call: .; j_call: TRBJ1-1; clone_size: many; v_call: TRBV20-1; cdr3_aa: CSAPSDKNTEAFF; cdr3_nt: TGCAGTGCTCCCTCGGACAAGAACACTGAAGCTTTCTTT
d_call: .; j_call: TRBJ2-5; clone_size: many; v_call: TRBV28; cdr3_aa: CASSFWRGEETQYF; cdr3_nt: TGTGCCAGCAGTTTTTGGAGGGGAGAGGAGACCCAGTACTTC
d_call: .; j_call: TRBJ1-1; clone_size: many; v_call: TRBV6-2/TRBV6-3; cdr3_aa: CASRAPGGVNTEAFF; cdr3_nt: TGTGCCAGCAGAGCCCCCGGGGGCGTTAACACTGAAGCTTTCTTT
d_call: .; j_call: TRBJ1-1; clone_size: many; v_call: TRBV5-1; cdr3_aa: CASSFGTGVRTEAFF; cdr3_nt: TGCGCCAGCAGCTTCGGGACGGGGGTAAGGACTGAAGCTTTCTTT
d_call: .; j_call: TRBJ1-1; clone_size: many; v_call: TRBV7-8; cdr3_aa: CASSSTEGNTEAFF; cdr3_nt: TGTGCCAGCAGTTCTACCGAAGGGAACACTGAAGCTTTCTTT
d_call: .; j_call: TRBJ1-2; clone_size: many; v_call: TRBV2; cdr3_aa: CASSEDRTPKGYTF; cdr3_nt: TGTGCCAGCAGTGAAGACCGGACACCAAAGGGCTACACCTTC
d_call: .; j_call: TRBJ1-1; clone_size: .; v_call: TRBV5-1; cdr3_aa: CASSLDRTVMNTEAFF; cdr3_nt: TGCGCCAGCAGCTTGGATCGGACAGTAATGAACACTGAAGCTTTCTTT
d_call: .; j_call: TRBJ2-2; clone_size: few; v_call: TRBV29-1; cdr3_aa: CSVVGGSGELFF; cdr3_nt: TGCAGCGTTGTTGGAGGATCCGGGGAGCTGTTTTTT
d_call: TRBD1; j_call: TRBJ1-6; clone_size: many; v_call: TRBV28; cdr3_aa: CASSPRQGQNNSPLHF; cdr3_nt: TGTGCCAGCAGCCCGAGACAGGGGCAAAATAATTCACCCCTCCACTTT
d_call: .; j_call: TRBJ1-1; clone_size: .; v_call: TRBV18; cdr3_aa: CASSPFAGNTEAFF; cdr3_nt: TGTGCCAGCTCACCATTCGCAGGGAACACTGAAGCTTTCTTT
d_call: .; j_call: TRBJ2-3; clone_size: .; v_call: TRBV5-5; cdr3_aa: CASTLDPRLWGTDTQYF; cdr3_nt: TGTGCCAGCACCCTAGATCCGAGGCTCTGGGGCACAGATACGCAGTATTTT
d_call: .; j_call: TRBJ2-3; clone_size: few; v_call: TRBV3-1; cdr3_aa: CASSRGFTDAQYF; cdr3_nt: TGTGCCAGCAGCCGGGGGTTCACAGATGCGCAGTATTTT
d_call: .; j_call: TRBJ2-7; clone_size: few; v_call: TRBV4-3; cdr3_aa: CASSQEIDRSYEQYF; cdr3_nt: TGCGCCAGCAGCCAAGAGATCGACAGATCCTACGAGCAGTACTTC
d_call: .; j_call: TRBJ1-3; clone_size: .; v_call: TRBV6-1; cdr3_aa: CATRQDFSGNTIYF; cdr3_nt: TGTGCCACCAGACAGGACTTCTCTGGAAACACCATATATTTT
d_call: .; j_call: TRBJ1-5; clone_size: many; v_call: TRBV2; cdr3_aa: CASSEGSNPGQPQHF; cdr3_nt: TGTGCCAGCAGTGAAGGTTCGAATCCGGGACAGCCCCAGCATTTT
d_call: .; j_call: TRBJ1-3; clone_size: few; v_call: TRBV4-2; cdr3_aa: CASSQEVLEARSGNTIYF; cdr3_nt: TGTGCCAGCAGCCAAGAAGTTCTGGAGGCTCGCTCTGGAAACACCATATATTTT
d_call: TRBD1; j_call: TRBJ1-5; clone_size: many; v_call: TRBV20-1; cdr3_aa: CSASPRATGNQPQHF; cdr3_nt: TGCAGTGCTAGCCCCCGGGCGACAGGGAATCAGCCCCAGCATTTT
d_call: .; j_call: TRBJ2-1; clone_size: few; v_call: TRBV7-3; cdr3_aa: CASSLIGTNEQFF; cdr3_nt: TGTGCCAGCAGCTTAATTGGGACCAATGAGCAGTTCTTC
d_call: TRBD2; j_call: TRBJ2-7; clone_size: many; v_call: TRBV3-1; cdr3_aa: CASSEGTSYEQYF; cdr3_nt: TGTGCCAGCAGCGAAGGGACTAGCTACGAGCAGTACTTC
d_call: TRBD1; j_call: TRBJ2-5; clone_size: many; v_call: TRBV5-1; cdr3_aa: CASNYQGALAQETQYF; cdr3_nt: TGCGCCAGCAACTACCAGGGGGCCCTAGCGCAAGAGACCCAGTACTTC
d_call: .; j_call: TRBJ2-1; clone_size: .; v_call: TRBV20-1; cdr3_aa: CSATNDWSGDSSYNEQFF; cdr3_nt: TGCAGTGCTACCAACGACTGGAGCGGGGACAGCTCCTACAATGAGCAGTTCTTC
d_call: TRBD2; j_call: TRBJ2-1; clone_size: few; v_call: TRBV7-2; cdr3_aa: CASSLALAGGSEQFF; cdr3_nt: TGTGCCAGCAGCTTAGCGCTTGCGGGGGGGTCTGAGCAGTTCTTC
d_call: TRBD1; j_call: TRBJ2-3; clone_size: few; v_call: TRBV5-1; cdr3_aa: CATSPGQDTDTQYF; cdr3_nt: TGCGCCACCTCCCCGGGACAGGACACAGATACGCAGTATTTT
d_call: .; j_call: TRBJ2-4; clone_size: few; v_call: TRBV6-1; cdr3_aa: CASSEAATTVKNIQYF; cdr3_nt: TGTGCCAGCAGTGAAGCGGCTACGACAGTCAAAAACATTCAGTACTTC
d_call: .; j_call: TRBJ1-2; clone_size: many; v_call: TRBV20-1; cdr3_aa: CSARVVLGQSIYGYTF; cdr3_nt: TGCAGTGCTAGAGTGGTTCTCGGACAGTCGATCTATGGCTACACCTTC